This TCR beta chain was sequenced during a study of T-cell memory formation after mild COVID-19. TCRdb reprocessed the 5' RACE reads with MiXCR, giving one entry per CDR3 protein. The table lists 240,000 or so distinct CDR3 sequences, around 10% of them singletons. This clonotype turned up a few times. Its specificity is not known. Study conclusions and caveats: Contracting clones from day 15 to 85 showed balanced CD4/CD8; later expanders favored CD4+.

The CDR3 covers 15 residues. Germline CDR1 SGHTA, CDR2 FQGNSA. The V gene lost 5 bases and the J gene lost 3 bases, with 13 bases spanning the gap. The clonotype was recovered from a young man who had mild COVID-19 (a few samples of this study predate the infection). Cell type and time point are not known. The chain links TRBV7-2 to TRBJ2-2; D is possibly TRBD2 (6 bases). The sequenced sample was PBMCs or a T cell subset sorted from them (not recorded which). CDR3 nucleotides: TGTGCCAGCAGCATCGCCACGGGGGACACCGGGGAGCTGTTTTTT. It specifies CASSIATGDTGELFF.